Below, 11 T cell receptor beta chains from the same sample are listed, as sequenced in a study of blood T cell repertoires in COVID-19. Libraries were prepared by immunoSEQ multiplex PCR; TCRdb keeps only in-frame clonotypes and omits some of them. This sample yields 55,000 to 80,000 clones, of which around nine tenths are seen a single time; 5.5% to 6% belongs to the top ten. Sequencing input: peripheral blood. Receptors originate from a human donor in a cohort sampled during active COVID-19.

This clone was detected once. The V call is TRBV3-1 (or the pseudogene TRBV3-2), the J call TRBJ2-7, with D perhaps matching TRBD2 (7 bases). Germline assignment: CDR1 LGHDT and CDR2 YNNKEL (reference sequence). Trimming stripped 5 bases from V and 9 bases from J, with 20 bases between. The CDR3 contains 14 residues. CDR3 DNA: TGTGCCAGCAGCGGGGGGGCAGCCCTCGGTGCGCAGTACTTC. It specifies CASSGGAALGAQYF.

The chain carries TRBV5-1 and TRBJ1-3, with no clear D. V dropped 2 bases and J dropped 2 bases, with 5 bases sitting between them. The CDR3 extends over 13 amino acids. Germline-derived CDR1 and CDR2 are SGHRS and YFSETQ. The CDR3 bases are TGCGCCAGCAGCTTTGGCACTGGAAACACCATATATTTT. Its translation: CASSFGTGNTIYF.

The CDR3 spells CASSLAKAGGDLETQYF. DNA for the CDR3: TGTGCCAGCAGCTTGGCCAAGGCAGGGGGCGATTTGGAGACCCAGTACTTC. The chain employs TRBV5-5 and TRBJ2-5; 8 nucleotides line up with TRBD1. J lost 5 bases, V lost 0 bases, and 12 bases had no gene match. This CDR3 is built from 17 residues. Germline V gives CDR1 SGHKS, CDR2 YYEKEE (reference sequence).

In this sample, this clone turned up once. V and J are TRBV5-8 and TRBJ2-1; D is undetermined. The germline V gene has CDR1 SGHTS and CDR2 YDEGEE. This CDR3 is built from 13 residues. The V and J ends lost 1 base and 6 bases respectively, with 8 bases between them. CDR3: CASSLRSGNEQFF. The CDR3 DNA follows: TGTGCCAGCAGCTTGAGGAGTGGCAATGAGCAGTTCTTC.

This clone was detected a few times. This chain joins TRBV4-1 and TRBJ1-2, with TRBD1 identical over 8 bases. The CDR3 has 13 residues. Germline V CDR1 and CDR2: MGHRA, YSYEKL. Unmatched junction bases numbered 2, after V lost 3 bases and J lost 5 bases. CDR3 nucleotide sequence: TGCGCCAGCAGCCACGGACAGGGATATGGCTACACCTTC. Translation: CASSHGQGYGYTF.

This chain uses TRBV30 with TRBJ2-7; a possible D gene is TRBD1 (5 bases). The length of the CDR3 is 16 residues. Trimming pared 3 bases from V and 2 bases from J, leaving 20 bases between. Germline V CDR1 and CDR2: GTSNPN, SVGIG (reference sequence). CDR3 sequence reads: CAWRDDPRDSPYEQYF. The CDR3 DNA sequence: TGTGCCTGGAGGGACGACCCCAGGGATTCGCCCTACGAGCAGTACTTC.

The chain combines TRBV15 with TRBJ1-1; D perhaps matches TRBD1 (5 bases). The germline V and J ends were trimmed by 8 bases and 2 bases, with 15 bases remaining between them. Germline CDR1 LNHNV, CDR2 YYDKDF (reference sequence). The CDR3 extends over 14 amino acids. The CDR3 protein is CATAGRSTNTEAFF. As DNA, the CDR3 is TGTGCCACCGCGGGGCGATCTACAAACACTGAAGCTTTCTTT.

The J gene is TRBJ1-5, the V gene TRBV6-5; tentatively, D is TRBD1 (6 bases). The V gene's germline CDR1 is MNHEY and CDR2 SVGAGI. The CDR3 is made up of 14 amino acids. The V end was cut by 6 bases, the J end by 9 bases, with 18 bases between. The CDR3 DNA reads TGTGCCAGCAGCACAGGGCTGGGCAACGGGCCCCAGCATTTT. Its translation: CASSTGLGNGPQHF.

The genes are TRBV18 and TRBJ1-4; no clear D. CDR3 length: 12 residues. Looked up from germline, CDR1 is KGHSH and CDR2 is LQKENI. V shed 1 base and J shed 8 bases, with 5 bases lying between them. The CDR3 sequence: CASSPRVEKLFF. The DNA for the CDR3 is TGTGCCAGCTCACCACGCGTGGAAAAACTGTTTTTT.

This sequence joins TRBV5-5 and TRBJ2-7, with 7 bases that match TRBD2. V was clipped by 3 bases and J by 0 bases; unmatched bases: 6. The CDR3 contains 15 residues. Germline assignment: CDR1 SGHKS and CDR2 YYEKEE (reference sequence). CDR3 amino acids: CASSYGTISSYEQYF. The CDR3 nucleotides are TGTGCCAGCAGCTACGGGACTATCAGCTCCTACGAGCAGTACTTC.

The CDR3 loop reads CASSHSDTEAFF. As DNA, the CDR3 is TGTGCCAGCAGCCATTCAGACACTGAAGCTTTCTTT. The chain combines TRBV11-3 with TRBJ1-1; no firm D call. V gave up 5 bases and J gave up 3 bases, with 7 bases separating them. The germline V gene has CDR1 SGHNT and CDR2 YENEEA. The CDR3 totals 12 residues.